This TCR beta chain was captured in a study of cytomegalovirus exposure and HLA in healthy donors. General study points: In vitro data verified a few CMV-associated chains as specific for CMV antigens.

Measured with immunoSEQ multiplex PCR; TCRdb has only the in-frame clones, and not every one. The table lists 150,000 to 200,000 clones, around 92% of them singletons. With V trimmed by 2 bases and J by 5 bases, 4 bases remained unmatched. CDR3 length equals 14 residues. CDR1 and CDR2 from the germline V gene are SGHKS and YYEKEE (reference sequence). Worth noting for this clone: As yet, its antigen is unknown.

What was sequenced was PBMCs. The chain is built from TRBV5-5 and TRBJ2-1; the match to TRBD1 covers 7 bases. This TCR was sampled from a man younger than 35 in good health and CMV-seropositive. As DNA, the CDR3 is TGTGCCAGCAGCTTCGACAGGGACCACAATGAGCAGTTCTTC. Protein sequence: CASSFDRDHNEQFF.